This T cell receptor (beta chain) was documented in a study of blood T cell repertoires in COVID-19 (dated by TCRdb to 2020 to 2022). A note on the overall study: Collaborator samples came from the United States, Italy and Spain and covered acute and convalescent phases of COVID-19. The material from the prospective study consisted of cDNA or gDNA derived from T cells, B-cell-depleted T cells, or PBMCs. Deeply sampled blood TCRbeta repertoires from subjects exposed to, actively infected with, or recovered from COVID-19 were included in the dataset. The repertoires were released in a freely available public database intended as a resource for research on the immune response to SARS-CoV-2. Samples came from the ongoing ImmuneRACE study (first 160 participants) plus 1,254 subjects from 6 global collaborators. The sample metadata nearly always contained a de-identified subject ID, COVID-19 status, age in years and sex. Where HLA class I and class II types were available, the types were taken from metadata supplied by the sample provider, not from assay-based typing.

To note about this clone: Its cognate antigen has yet to be identified. The record has no base qualities; no much larger clone is one base away.

Findings and caveats that apply to the study as a whole: The amount of clinical and demographic metadata varied by source and participant and was provided uncurated.

TCRbeta CDR3 regions were amplified from genomic DNA by means of the immunoSEQ Assay, a bias-controlled multiplex PCR. The authors' pipeline ran thus. Nucleated cell counts per sample were estimated from amplification of reference gene primers within the assay. To quantify the absolute abundance of each unique TCRbeta CDR3 rearrangement, sequence reads were collapsed and filtered. For each sample, productive Simpson clonality was calculated as the square root of Simpson's diversity index across productive rearrangements. Entries here come from immuneACCESS through TCRdb and include only in-frame sequences with V and J called. Some clones fail to appear in such tables; in the studies checked, an unresolved V gene covers under half of the shortfall, and the cause of the remainder is unknown. V, J and clone size were drawn from that table, and D and trimming were deduced from the DNA. The sample data list about 370,000 clones, and approximately 92% of these were observed just once. The ten largest clonotypes hold roughly 1% of the sample.

At the junction V is shortened by 3 bases and J by 10 bases, with 10 bases in between. The germline V gene specifies MDHEN as CDR1 and SYDVKM as CDR2. From its cysteine to its phenylalanine, the CDR3 spans 12 amino acids. The DNA shown is the 36-base CDR3, in frame from base 1. Participants in the prospective study were aged roughly 18 to 89 years, lived in 24 United States geographic areas, and enrolled through a virtual design. Cohort assignment in the prospective study relied on participant-reported clinical history from a screening survey and a study questionnaire. For ImmuneRACE Cohort 3, a participant was defined as recovered based on two consecutive negative NP/OP PCR tests, clearance by a healthcare professional, or resolution of symptoms. Mobile phlebotomists in the prospective study collected whole blood, serum and a nasopharyngeal or oropharyngeal swab from every participant. Participants in the prospective study had the option to provide additional blood draws and questionnaires over an approximately 2-month period. Before DNA extraction, blood samples from the prospective study were shipped at room temperature or frozen.

Recombination linked TRBV28 to TRBJ1-5; the D gene assignment is ambiguous. The sample consisted of PBMCs or T cells enriched from blood (not recorded which). The TCR was taken from a man aged 18 to 29 who had recovered from COVID-19. The CDR3 corresponds to CASSLVISPQHF. The DNA is TGTGCCAGCAGTTTGGTAATCAGTCCCCAGCATTTT.